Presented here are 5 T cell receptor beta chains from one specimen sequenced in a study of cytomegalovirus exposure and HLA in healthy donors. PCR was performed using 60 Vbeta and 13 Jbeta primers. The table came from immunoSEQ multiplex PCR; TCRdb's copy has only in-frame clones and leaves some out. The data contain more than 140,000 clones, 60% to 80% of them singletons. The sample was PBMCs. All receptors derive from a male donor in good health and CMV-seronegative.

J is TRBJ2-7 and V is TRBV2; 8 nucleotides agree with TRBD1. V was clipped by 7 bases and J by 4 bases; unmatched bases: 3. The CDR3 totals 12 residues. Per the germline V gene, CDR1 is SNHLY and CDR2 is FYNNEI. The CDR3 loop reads CASKTGGYEQYF. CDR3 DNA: TGTGCCAGCAAAACAGGGGGGTACGAGCAGTACTTC. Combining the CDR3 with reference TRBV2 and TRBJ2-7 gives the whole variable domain EPEVTQTPSHQVTQMGQEVILRCVPISNHLYFYWYRQILGQKVEFLVSFYNNEISEKSEIFDDQFSVERPDGSNFTLKIRSTKLEDSAMYFCASKTGGYEQYFGPGTRLTVT.

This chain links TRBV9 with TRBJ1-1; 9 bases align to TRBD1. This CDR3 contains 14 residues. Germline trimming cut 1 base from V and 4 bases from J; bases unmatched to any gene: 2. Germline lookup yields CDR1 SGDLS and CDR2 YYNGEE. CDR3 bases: TGTGCCAGCAGCGTAACGACAGGGGGCACTGAAGCTTTCTTT. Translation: CASSVTTGGTEAFF.

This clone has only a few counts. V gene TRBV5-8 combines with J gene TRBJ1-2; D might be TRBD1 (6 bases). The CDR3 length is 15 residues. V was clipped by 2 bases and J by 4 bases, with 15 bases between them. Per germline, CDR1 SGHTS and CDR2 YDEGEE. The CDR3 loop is CASSFFSGAGYGYTF. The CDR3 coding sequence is TGTGCCAGCAGCTTTTTCTCAGGGGCGGGCTATGGCTACACCTTC.

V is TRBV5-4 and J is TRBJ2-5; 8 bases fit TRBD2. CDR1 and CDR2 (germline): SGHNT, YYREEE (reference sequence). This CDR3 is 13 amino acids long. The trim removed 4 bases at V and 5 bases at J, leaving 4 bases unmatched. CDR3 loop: CASSPRTSETQYF. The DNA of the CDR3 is TGTGCCAGCAGCCCCAGGACTAGCGAGACCCAGTACTTC.

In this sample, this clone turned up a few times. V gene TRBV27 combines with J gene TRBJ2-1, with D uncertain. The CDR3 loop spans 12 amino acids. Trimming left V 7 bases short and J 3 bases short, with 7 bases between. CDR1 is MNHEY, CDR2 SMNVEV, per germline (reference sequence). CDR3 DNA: TGTGCCAGCATGGGCAGCTACAATGAGCAGTTCTTC. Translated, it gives CASMGSYNEQFF.